This is a list of T cell receptor beta chains from one sample in a study of OX40 agonist ivuxolimab in advanced cancers. Data came from immunoSEQ multiplex PCR; TCRdb stores just in-frame clones and leaves some out. The table lists 18,000 or so clones, approximately 87% of them singletons, with 30% to 40% in the top ten. The source was CD4+ or CD8+ T cells sorted from blood, collected in a trial of the OX40 agonist ivuxolimab. The receptors were gathered from an adult with an advanced solid tumor such as melanoma, head and neck, liver or kidney cancer. The CDR3 runs from the conserved cysteine through the conserved F or W. The D gene is left open where the match is weak. The size entry is marked missing in some rows and otherwise reads once, few, many or a size class.

v_call: TRBV11-3
d_call: .
clone_size: .
j_call: TRBJ1-1
cdr3_nt: TGTGCCAGCACGTGGGGGATGAACACTGAAGCTTTCTTT
cdr3_aa: CASTWGMNTEAFF

v_call: TRBV7-9
d_call: .
clone_size: .
j_call: TRBJ2-5
cdr3_nt: TGTGCCAGCAGAACCGGGACGGCCCAAGAGACCCAGTACTTC
cdr3_aa: CASRTGTAQETQYF

v_call: TRBV11-2
d_call: .
clone_size: .
j_call: TRBJ2-5
cdr3_nt: TGTGCCAGCAGCCTTATATGGGGGGAGACCCAGTACTTC
cdr3_aa: CASSLIWGETQYF

v_call: TRBV29-1
d_call: TRBD2
clone_size: .
j_call: TRBJ2-7
cdr3_nt: TGCAGCGTTTCCGGGACTAGCGGGAGGTCTTCCTACGAGCAGTACTTC
cdr3_aa: CSVSGTSGRSSYEQYF

v_call: TRBV7-9
d_call: TRBD1
clone_size: .
j_call: TRBJ2-5
cdr3_nt: TGTGCCAGCAGCTTGGCGACAGGGGGGGTCGAGACCCAGTACTTC
cdr3_aa: CASSLATGGVETQYF

v_call: TRBV2
d_call: .
clone_size: .
j_call: TRBJ2-1
cdr3_nt: TGTGCCAGCAGTTTGACCAATGAGCAGTTCTTC
cdr3_aa: CASSLTNEQFF

v_call: TRBV6-1
d_call: .
clone_size: .
j_call: TRBJ1-6
cdr3_nt: TGTGCCAGCAGTGCGACCCGGACAGATTTTTCCAATTCACCCCTCCACTTT
cdr3_aa: CASSATRTDFSNSPLHF

v_call: TRBV7-6
d_call: TRBD2
clone_size: .
j_call: TRBJ2-1
cdr3_nt: TGTGCCAGCAGCCAAGGACTAGCGGGCTACTCCATACCCACCAATGAGCAGTTCTTC
cdr3_aa: CASSQGLAGYSIPTNEQFF

v_call: TRBV4-2
d_call: .
clone_size: .
j_call: TRBJ2-7
cdr3_nt: TGTGCCAGCAGCTTGCAGGGGTCTGACTACGAGCAGTACTTC
cdr3_aa: CASSLQGSDYEQYF

v_call: TRBV7-9
d_call: .
clone_size: .
j_call: TRBJ2-2
cdr3_nt: TGTGCCAGCAGATACGGGTCCGGGGAGCTGTTTTTT
cdr3_aa: CASRYGSGELFF

v_call: TRBV27
d_call: .
clone_size: .
j_call: TRBJ2-2
cdr3_nt: TGTGCCAGCAGTCAGGGGTCGGGGGAGCTGTTTTTT
cdr3_aa: CASSQGSGELFF

v_call: TRBV2
d_call: .
clone_size: .
j_call: TRBJ2-1
cdr3_nt: TGTGCCAGCCGGGACACCCTTTTCGATGAGCAGTTCTTC
cdr3_aa: CASRDTLFDEQFF

v_call: TRBV27
d_call: .
clone_size: .
j_call: TRBJ2-1
cdr3_nt: TGTGCCAGCAGTTGGGCCGGGATTGAGCAGTTCTTC
cdr3_aa: CASSWAGIEQFF

v_call: TRBV2
d_call: .
clone_size: .
j_call: TRBJ2-2
cdr3_nt: TGTGCCAGCAGAGAGGGCGGAACCGGGGAGCTGTTTTTT
cdr3_aa: CASREGGTGELFF

v_call: TRBV7-2
d_call: .
clone_size: .
j_call: TRBJ2-1
cdr3_nt: TGTGCCAGCGTACAGGGTATCGCCTACAATGAGCAGTTCTTC
cdr3_aa: CASVQGIAYNEQFF

v_call: TRBV7-9
d_call: .
clone_size: .
j_call: TRBJ2-3
cdr3_nt: TGTGCCAGCAGCTTAGTATTAGGAGACGCAGATACGCAGTATTTT
cdr3_aa: CASSLVLGDADTQYF

v_call: TRBV5-6
d_call: TRBD1
clone_size: .
j_call: TRBJ1-4
cdr3_nt: TGTGCCAGCAGCCCTGCTGGGACAGGGAAAGAAAAACTGTTTTTT
cdr3_aa: CASSPAGTGKEKLFF

v_call: TRBV4-2
d_call: TRBD2
clone_size: once
j_call: TRBJ2-7
cdr3_nt: TGTGCCAGCAGCGGAGTCGGGAGGGATTCCGAGCAGTACTTC
cdr3_aa: CASSGVGRDSEQYF

v_call: TRBV7-6
d_call: TRBD2
clone_size: once
j_call: TRBJ2-4
cdr3_nt: TGTGCCAGCAGCCCCGATCGGGGGGGAGCCAAAAACATTCAGTACTTC
cdr3_aa: CASSPDRGGAKNIQYF

v_call: TRBV4-1
d_call: .
clone_size: .
j_call: TRBJ1-5
cdr3_nt: TGCGCCAGCAGCCAAGATCCAGGCAATCAGCCCCAGCATTTT
cdr3_aa: CASSQDPGNQPQHF

v_call: TRBV28
d_call: TRBD2
clone_size: .
j_call: TRBJ2-7
cdr3_nt: TGTGCCAGCAGTCCACTAGCGGGAGTTGCCGAGCAGTACTTC
cdr3_aa: CASSPLAGVAEQYF

v_call: TRBV6-5
d_call: TRBD1
clone_size: .
j_call: TRBJ2-2
cdr3_nt: TGTGCCAGCAGTTACTTGGGACAGCCTAACACCGGGGAGCTGTTTTTT
cdr3_aa: CASSYLGQPNTGELFF

v_call: TRBV6-5
d_call: .
clone_size: .
j_call: TRBJ1-1
cdr3_nt: TGTGCCAGCAGTTCTGTGAACACTGAAGCTTTCTTT
cdr3_aa: CASSSVNTEAFF

v_call: TRBV29-1
d_call: .
clone_size: .
j_call: TRBJ2-7
cdr3_nt: TGCAGCGTTACGGACAACTCCTACGAGCAGTACTTC
cdr3_aa: CSVTDNSYEQYF

v_call: TRBV4-1
d_call: .
clone_size: .
j_call: TRBJ1-5
cdr3_nt: TGCGCCAGCAGCCAATTACAGGCCCTTGATCAGCCCCAGCATTTT
cdr3_aa: CASSQLQALDQPQHF

v_call: TRBV28
d_call: TRBD2
clone_size: .
j_call: TRBJ2-7
cdr3_nt: TGTGCCAGCAGTTCCCTAAAGCGGGAGTTCTACGAGCAGTACTTC
cdr3_aa: CASSSLKREFYEQYF

v_call: TRBV29-1
d_call: TRBD1
clone_size: .
j_call: TRBJ2-2
cdr3_nt: TGCAGCGTTGAGGCAGGGGGCGCGAACACCGGGGAGCTGTTTTTT
cdr3_aa: CSVEAGGANTGELFF